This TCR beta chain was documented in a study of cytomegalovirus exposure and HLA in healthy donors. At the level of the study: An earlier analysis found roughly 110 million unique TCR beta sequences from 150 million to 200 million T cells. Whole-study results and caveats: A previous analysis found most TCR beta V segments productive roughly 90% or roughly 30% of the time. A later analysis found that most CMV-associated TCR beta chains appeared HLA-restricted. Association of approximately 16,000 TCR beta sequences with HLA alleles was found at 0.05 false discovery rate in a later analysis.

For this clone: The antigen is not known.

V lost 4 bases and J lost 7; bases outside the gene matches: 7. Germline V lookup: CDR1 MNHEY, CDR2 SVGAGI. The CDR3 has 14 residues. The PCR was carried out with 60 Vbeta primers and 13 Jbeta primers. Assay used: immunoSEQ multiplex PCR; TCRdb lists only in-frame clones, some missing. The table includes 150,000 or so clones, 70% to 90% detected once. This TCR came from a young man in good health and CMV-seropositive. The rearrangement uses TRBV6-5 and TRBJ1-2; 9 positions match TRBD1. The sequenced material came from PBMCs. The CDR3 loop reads CASSFGTGRGGYTF. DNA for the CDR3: TGTGCCAGCAGTTTCGGGACAGGGAGAGGTGGCTACACCTTC.